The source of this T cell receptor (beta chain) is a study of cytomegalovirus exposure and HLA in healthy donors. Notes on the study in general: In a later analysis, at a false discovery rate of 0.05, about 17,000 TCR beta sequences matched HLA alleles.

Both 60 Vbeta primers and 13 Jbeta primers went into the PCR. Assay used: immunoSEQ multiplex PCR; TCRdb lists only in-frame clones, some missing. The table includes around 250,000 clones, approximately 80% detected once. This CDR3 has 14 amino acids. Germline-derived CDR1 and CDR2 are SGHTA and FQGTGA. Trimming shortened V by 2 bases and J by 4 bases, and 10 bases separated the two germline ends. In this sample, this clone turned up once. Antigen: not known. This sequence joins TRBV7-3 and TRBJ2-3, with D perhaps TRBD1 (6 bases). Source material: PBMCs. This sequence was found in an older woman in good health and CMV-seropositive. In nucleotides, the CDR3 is TGTGCCAGCAGCTTATCATCAGGGGCAGATACGCAGTATTTT. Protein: CASSLSSGADTQYF.